This TCR beta chain was documented in a study of blood T cell repertoires in COVID-19. CDR3 length: 13 residues. Trimming cost V 10 bases and J 3 bases; bases outside gene matches: 5. Germline lookup yields CDR1 SEHNR and CDR2 FQNEAQ (reference sequence). Some clones are missing from TCRdb's copy, which holds only in-frame ones; the method was immunoSEQ multiplex PCR. The sample includes over 150,000 clones, approximately 84% of them seen just once. The rearrangement links TRBV7-9 to TRBJ2-7, with 11 bases matching TRBD1. The sequencing input was peripheral blood. The receptor's source is a man between 18 and 35 years old with active or convalescent COVID-19. This CDR3 is CATGQGADYEQYF. CDR3 nucleotide sequence: TGTGCCACCGGACAGGGGGCGGACTACGAGCAGTACTTC.